This T cell receptor (beta chain) derives from a study of T-cell reconstitution after alpha-beta-depleted transplantation in children. General study points: Recipient T cells and thymic progenitors that survived were the source of the high TCRbeta diversity seen at day 60 in some patients. Newly generated T cells supplied most T-cell counts and diversity one year post-transplant. Reportedly, roughly two months post-transplant, alpha-beta T cells arose from several hundred expanded graft clones.

This clonotype showed up many times. Its specificity is unknown. V lost 8 bases and J 4 bases, leaving 9 bases between the germline ends. CDR1 and CDR2 from the germline V gene are SEHNR and FQNEAQ (reference sequence). CDR3 length equals 12 residues. As it was prepared, the TCRbeta library received unique molecular identifiers. TCRdb analysed the PCR reads with MiXCR anew, one entry per CDR3 protein. This repertoire shows approximately 500,000 distinct CDR3 sequences, over 9.5% found once; its top ten account for just over 2%. This sequence joins TRBV7-9 and TRBJ1-5, with D hard to call. This receptor was identified in a child aged 2 to 10 with inherited bone marrow failure, due to receive a stem cell transplant. Here the sequenced sample was PBMCs, taken before TCRalphabeta/CD19-depleted stem cell transplant. The CDR3 region is CASSKSNQPQHF. CDR3 in DNA: TGTGCCAGCTCAAAGAGTAATCAGCCCCAGCATTTT. Full variable domain (rest looked up from reference TRBV7-9 and TRBJ1-5): DTGVSQNPRHKITKRGQNVTFRCDPISEHNRLYWYRQTLGQGPEFLTYFQNEAQLEKSRLLSDRFSAERPKGSFSTLEIQRTEQGDSAMYLCASSKSNQPQHFGDGTRLSIL.